What follows are 20 T cell receptor beta chains derived from one specimen sequenced in a study of blood T cell repertoires in COVID-19. Sequenced by immunoSEQ multiplex PCR; TCRdb stores in-frame clones only, minus some. The sample consists of 300,000 to 400,000 clones, over 90% of them appearing once. Sequencing was carried out using PBMCs or T cells enriched from blood (not recorded which). These receptors came from a woman in her twenties or thirties who had been exposed to COVID-19.

A remark on this clone: Other DNA sequences within the sample encode an identical CDR3. The chain recombines TRBV5-1 with TRBJ2-1; TRBD1 aligns across 8 bases. CDR1 and CDR2 (germline): SGHRS, YFSETQ. V shed 2 bases and J 1 base; nucleotides not matched to a gene: 2. The CDR3 extends over 15 amino acids. CDR3 nucleotide sequence: TGCGCCAGCAGCTTAACAGGGGGGTCCTACAATGAGCAGTTCTTC. It encodes CASSLTGGSYNEQFF. Drawing the rest from reference TRBV5-1 and TRBJ2-1, the complete variable domain is KAGVTQTPRYLIKTRGQQVTLSCSPISGHRSVSWYQQTPGQGLQFLFEYFSETQRNKGNFPGRFSGRQFSNSRSEMNVSTLELGDSALYLCASSLTGGSYNEQFFGPGTRLTVL.

The chain uses TRBV29-1 and TRBJ1-3; TRBD1 might be the D (5 bases). Germline CDR1 SQVTM, CDR2 ANQGSEA. Between the trimmed V and J ends, which lost 5 bases and 1 base, there was a span of 18 bases. The CDR3 extends over 16 amino acids. CDR3 residues: CSVRGIHRKSGNTIYF. The CDR3 DNA sequence: TGCAGCGTTCGGGGGATTCACAGGAAATCTGGAAACACCATATATTTT.

The chain joins TRBV7-4 to TRBJ2-3, with D uncertain. V was shortened by 5 bases and J by 2 bases, with 17 bases between the two germline ends. This CDR3 contains 16 residues. Germline CDR1 SGHVT, CDR2 SQSDAQ. For the CDR3, the DNA is TGTGCCAGCAGCCAGCCTCGCGGCCAACCCACAGATACGCAGTATTTT. Translated: CASSQPRGQPTDTQYF. Looking up the rest from reference TRBV7-4 and TRBJ2-3 gives the full variable domain: GAGVSQSPRYKVAKRGRDVALRCDSISGHVTLYWYRQTLGQGSEVLTYSQSDAQRDKSGRPSGRFSAERPERSVSTLKIQRTEQGDSAVYLCASSQPRGQPTDTQYFGPGTRLTVL.

J is TRBJ1-2 and V is TRBV28, with D perhaps matching TRBD1 (5 bases). V was cut by 5 bases and J by 2 bases, with 15 bases left in between. There are 15 residues in the CDR3. Per germline, CDR1 MDHEN and CDR2 SYDVKM. Written as DNA, the CDR3 is TGTGCCAGCAGTGACCTACAGGTTGGGAACTATGGCTACACCTTC. It yields the protein CASSDLQVGNYGYTF.

The rearrangement links TRBV2 to TRBJ1-6; D ambiguous. V gave up 6 bases and J gave up 7 bases, with 16 bases separating them. Germline V gene sequence: CDR1 SNHLY, CDR2 FYNNEI. CDR3 length: 15 residues. CDR3 region: CASRTLEQRNSPLHF. For the CDR3, the DNA is TGTGCCAGCAGAACCCTTGAACAGAGAAATTCACCCCTCCACTTT.

The chain links TRBV7-9 to TRBJ1-5; possibly TRBD1 for D (6 bases). CDR1 is SEHNR, CDR2 FQNEAQ, per germline (reference sequence). The V end was cut by 5 bases, the J end by 7 bases, with 12 bases between. The CDR3 covers 13 residues. The CDR3, as DNA: TGTGCCAGCAGCCCCTGGCAGGGGCAGCCCCAGCATTTT. It encodes CASSPWQGQPQHF.

The chain couples TRBV30 to TRBJ2-3; 8 nucleotides match TRBD2. The V and J ends lost 5 bases and 5 bases, in that order; junction bases with no gene match: 12. CDR3 length: 15 residues. Germline CDR1 GTSNPN, CDR2 SVGIG (reference sequence). CDR3 nucleotides: TGTGCCTGGGGCGGCGACATCCTAGCGGGAGATACGCAGTATTTT. It yields the protein CAWGGDILAGDTQYF.

The gene calls are TRBV6-5 and TRBJ1-6; possibly TRBD1 for D (6 bases). Between the trimmed V and J ends, which lost 11 bases and 8 bases, there was a span of 19 bases. The germline V gene encodes CDR1 MNHEY and CDR2 SVGAGI. The CDR3 loop spans 14 amino acids. The CDR3 region has the DNA TGTGCCGGAGAGGGGGGGCTGTACGATTCACCCCTCCACTTT. Translated, it gives CAGEGGLYDSPLHF.

J is TRBJ1-2 and V is TRBV4-3, with 9 bases lining up with TRBD1. Unmatched junction bases numbered 2, after V lost 1 base and J lost 5 bases. Germline values: CDR1 LGHNA, CDR2 YSLEER. The CDR3 totals 14 residues. CDR3 loop: CASSQVQGAYGYTF. The DNA for the CDR3 is TGCGCCAGCAGCCAAGTACAGGGGGCTTATGGCTACACCTTC.

This chain joins TRBV6-5 and TRBJ1-2, with D perhaps matching TRBD1 (6 bases). Trimming removed 10 bases from V and 3 bases from J, with 15 bases in between. The CDR3 is 13 residues long. Germline assignment: CDR1 MNHEY and CDR2 SVGAGI. CDR3 region: CATEAGTYYGYTF. DNA for the CDR3: TGTGCCACCGAGGCCGGGACATACTATGGCTACACCTTC.

V usage is TRBV18 and J usage is TRBJ2-7; TRBD1 might be the D (6 bases). Germline CDR1 KGHSH, CDR2 LQKENI. Deletions cut 1 base from V and 4 bases from J, with 11 bases between. CDR3 length: 14 residues. CDR3 region: CASSPQQGKYEQYF. The CDR3, as DNA: TGTGCCAGCTCACCACAACAGGGCAAGTACGAGCAGTACTTC.

Only one count was recorded for this clone. The chain carries TRBV7-3 and TRBJ2-1; 13 bases match TRBD2. The germline V gene has CDR1 SGHTA and CDR2 FQGTGA. V lost 2 bases and J lost 8; bases outside the gene matches: 3. The CDR3 consists of 15 residues. CDR3 in amino acids: CASSLGTSGVDEQFF. The CDR3 DNA is TGTGCCAGCAGCTTAGGGACTAGCGGGGTCGATGAGCAGTTCTTC.

The chain uses TRBV4-3 and TRBJ2-7, with TRBD1 matching over 10 bases. Unmatched junction bases numbered 4, after V lost 0 bases and J lost 2 bases. CDR1 and CDR2 from the germline V gene are LGHNA and YSLEER. The CDR3 has 16 residues. The CDR3 here is CASSQDPGQGAYEQYF. The CDR3 bases are TGCGCCAGCAGCCAAGACCCCGGACAGGGGGCCTACGAGCAGTACTTC.

The J gene is TRBJ2-2, the V gene TRBV5-6; TRBD2 matches 13 bases. V lost 3 bases to trimming and J lost 0 bases; unmatched junction nucleotides: 8. The length of the CDR3 is 19 residues. CDR1 is SGHDT and CDR2 is YYEEEE in the germline V gene. The CDR3 reads CASSSVWTSGGPNTGELFF. The CDR3 DNA reads as TGTGCCAGCAGCTCAGTATGGACTAGCGGGGGCCCGAACACCGGGGAGCTGTTTTTT. Drawing the rest from reference TRBV5-6 and TRBJ2-2, the complete variable domain is DAGVTQSPTHLIKTRGQQVTLRCSPKSGHDTVSWYQQALGQGPQFIFQYYEEEERQRGNFPDRFSGHQFPNYSSELNVNALLLGDSALYLCASSSVWTSGGPNTGELFFGEGSRLTVL.

The chain recombines TRBV6-2 or TRBV6-3 with TRBJ2-2; D gene uncertain. CDR1 and CDR2 from the germline V gene are MNHEY and SVGEGT. Trimming left V 2 bases short and J 7 bases short, with 14 bases between. This CDR3 comprises 15 residues. This chain's CDR3 is CASSYKTIRGGELFF. Written as DNA, the CDR3 is TGTGCCAGCAGTTACAAGACAATCCGTGGCGGGGAGCTGTTTTTT.

This clone has only one observation. The chain recombines TRBV5-1 with TRBJ2-1; D gene uncertain. The CDR3 spans 11 residues. Deletions cut 3 bases from V and 7 bases from J, with 5 bases between. CDR1 and CDR2 (germline): SGHRS, YFSETQ. As DNA, the CDR3 is TGCGCCAGCAGCTACCTAAATGAGCAGTTCTTC. It specifies CASSYLNEQFF. Based on the CDR3 plus reference TRBV5-1 and TRBJ2-1, the full variable domain is KAGVTQTPRYLIKTRGQQVTLSCSPISGHRSVSWYQQTPGQGLQFLFEYFSETQRNKGNFPGRFSGRQFSNSRSEMNVSTLELGDSALYLCASSYLNEQFFGPGTRLTVL.

The chain combines TRBV10-3 with TRBJ1-1; 7 bases line up with TRBD1. V gave up 6 bases and J gave up 0 bases; unmatched junction bases: 10. This CDR3 spans 16 amino acids. Germline V gene data show CDR1 as ENHRY and CDR2 as SYGVKD. This CDR3 is CAIRPTNRGMNTEAFF. CDR3 DNA: TGTGCCATCAGACCAACCAACAGGGGCATGAACACTGAAGCTTTCTTT.

The chain couples TRBV5-1 to TRBJ1-4; TRBD1 matches 9 bases. CDR1 is SGHRS, CDR2 YFSETQ, per germline. The CDR3 is made up of 15 amino acids. V shed 3 bases, J shed 8 bases, and the junction held 8 bases outside the gene matches. The CDR3 coding sequence is TGCGCCAGCAGCTCTTGGGGACAGGGAAACGAAAAACTGTTTTTT. Protein sequence: CASSSWGQGNEKLFF.

The chain recombines TRBV30 with TRBJ2-1; 7 nucleotides match TRBD1. Germline V gives CDR1 GTSNPN, CDR2 SVGIG (reference sequence). V trimming: 6 bases; J trimming: 3 bases; junction bases outside the gene matches: 8. The CDR3 contains 14 residues. The CDR3 DNA reads as TGTGCCTGTCCAGGGGGAGAGGGCTACAATGAGCAGTTCTTC. Protein sequence: CACPGGEGYNEQFF.

The J gene is TRBJ2-3, the V gene TRBV5-1; 8 positions agree with TRBD1. The CDR3 is 16 amino acids. CDR1 and CDR2 from the germline V gene are SGHRS and YFSETQ. Unmatched junction bases numbered 3, after V lost 0 bases and J lost 0 bases. The DNA for the CDR3 is TGCGCCAGCAGCTTGGGCGGGACAGGCAGCACAGATACGCAGTATTTT. Amino acid sequence: CASSLGGTGSTDTQYF.